Listed here are 21 T cell receptor beta chains from one sample, sequenced in a study of T cell repertoires in cytomegalovirus infection. Via MiXCR, TCRdb re-called the reads, giving one row per CDR3 protein. The sample includes hundreds of thousands of distinct CDR3 sequences, 30% to 40% of them seen just once. Their antigens are not known. Specimen: cultured PBMCs, collected from culture after CMV antigen stimulation. The source is a human donor in good health (CMV status not recorded). Some clones in this sample may be carry-over from other donors' samples.

CDR3 bases: TGTGCCAGCAGCTATTATGGTGGCTATGGCTACACCTTC. The encoded protein is CASSYYGGYGYTF. This chain joins TRBV14 and TRBJ1-2, with D hard to call. Trimming shortened V by 5 bases and J by 4 bases, and 11 bases separated the two germline ends. From germline, CDR1 is SGHDN and CDR2 FVKESK. The CDR3 totals 13 residues.

This chain joins TRBV27 and TRBJ2-1; 9 bases fit TRBD2. CDR3 length equals 17 residues. Germline V gives CDR1 MNHEY, CDR2 SMNVEV (reference sequence). J lost 3 bases, V lost 8 bases, and 14 bases had no gene match. The CDR3 loop is CASPRTNRREGYNEQFF. The DNA of the CDR3 is TGTGCCAGCCCCCGGACAAACCGGCGGGAGGGCTACAATGAGCAGTTCTTC.

The CDR3 reads CASSSYRDNYNEQFF. CDR3 nucleotide sequence: TGTGCCAGCAGCTCCTACAGGGACAACTACAATGAGCAGTTCTTC. The chain has TRBV27 and TRBJ2-1, with D possibly being TRBD1 (6 bases). The length of the CDR3 is 15 residues. Germline loops: CDR1 MNHEY, CDR2 SMNVEV (reference sequence). V lost 6 bases and J 3 bases, leaving 15 bases between the germline ends.

This clonotype has just a few counts. The chain uses TRBV19 and TRBJ1-1; a possible D gene is TRBD1 (5 bases). CDR3 length: 11 residues. Between the trimmed V and J ends, which lost 7 bases and 8 bases, there was a span of 11 bases. Germline V gives CDR1 LNHDA, CDR2 SQIVND (reference sequence). The DNA for the CDR3 is TGTGCCAGTATTAAGGGGTGGGAAGCTTTCTTT. This codes for CASIKGWEAFF.

This clonotype has only a few counts. This sequence joins TRBV6-2 or TRBV6-3 and TRBJ2-3, with D tentatively TRBD2 (5 bases). Germline CDR1 and CDR2: MNHEY and SVGEGT. The V and J ends lost 4 bases and 8 bases respectively, with 13 bases between them. The CDR3 covers 13 residues. Written as DNA, the CDR3 is TGTGCCAGCAGTTTCCCCGGGATTGCTACGCAGTATTTT. Amino acids: CASSFPGIATQYF.

J is TRBJ2-3 and V is TRBV20-1; 8 nucleotides match TRBD2. J lost 1 base, V lost 3 bases, and 9 bases had no gene match. In germline, CDR1 is DFQATT, CDR2 SNEGSKA (reference sequence). The CDR3 has 16 residues. In DNA, the CDR3 is TGCAGTGCTAGGGGGAGAGCGGGAGAGCGCACAGATACGCAGTATTTT. Residues: CSARGRAGERTDTQYF.

At least ten counts were recorded for this clonotype. The chain joins TRBV7-9 to TRBJ2-1, with D tentatively TRBD2 (6 bases). CDR3 length: 16 amino acids. Trimming stripped 5 bases from V and 0 bases from J, with 14 bases between. Germline V lookup: CDR1 SEHNR, CDR2 FQNEAQ (reference sequence). CDR3 bases: TGTGCCAGCAGCCCAACTAGCTCACCCTCCTACAATGAGCAGTTCTTC. Protein: CASSPTSSPSYNEQFF.

This clonotype was counted a few times. The chain couples TRBV6-5 to TRBJ1-3; D gene ambiguous. The CDR3 is 14 residues long. V was trimmed by 3 bases and J by 2 bases, leaving 8 bases between them. The germline V gene has CDR1 MNHEY and CDR2 SVGAGI. The CDR3 region is CASSYSRAGNTIYF. Written as DNA, the CDR3 is TGTGCCAGCAGTTATTCGAGGGCTGGAAACACCATATATTTT.

Only a few counts were recorded for this clonotype. The chain has TRBV20-1 and TRBJ1-5; no reliable D call. Deletions cut 3 bases from V and 0 bases from J, with 6 bases between. CDR1 DFQATT and CDR2 SNEGSKA come from the germline V gene (reference sequence). The CDR3 has 13 residues. CDR3 in amino acids: CSASGNSNQPQHF. The CDR3 coding sequence is TGCAGTGCTAGTGGGAATAGCAATCAGCCCCAGCATTTT.

This rearrangement joins TRBV9 to TRBJ2-3, with D unresolved. Germline values: CDR1 SGDLS, CDR2 YYNGEE. Deletions cut 0 bases from V and 0 bases from J, with 8 bases between. The CDR3 has 15 amino acids. In DNA form, the CDR3 reads TGTGCCAGCAGCGTAGTGGGCGCTAGCACAGATACGCAGTATTTT. Translation gives CASSVVGASTDTQYF.

CDR3 DNA sequence: TGTGCCAGCAGCCAACCCGATGGCAGGGAGAAAAACATTCAGTACTTC. This sequence encodes CASSQPDGREKNIQYF. The rearrangement joins TRBV7-9 to TRBJ2-4; tentatively, D is TRBD1 or TRBD2 (5 bases each). Germline loops: CDR1 SEHNR, CDR2 FQNEAQ (reference sequence). CDR3 length equals 16 residues. Trimming pared 5 bases from V and 4 bases from J, leaving 18 bases between.

This clonotype was picked up a small number of times. J is TRBJ1-3 and V is TRBV7-9, with TRBD1 matching over 8 bases. CDR3 length: 16 amino acids. Unmatched junction bases numbered 11, after V lost 3 bases and J lost 7 bases. In germline, CDR1 is SEHNR, CDR2 FQNEAQ (reference sequence). The CDR3 coding sequence is TGTGCCAGCAGCTTGGACAGGGTGGCTCCGGGGAACACCATATATTTT. Its translation is CASSLDRVAPGNTIYF.

This clonotype was seen just once. This chain links TRBV6-6 with TRBJ2-2; D gene ambiguous. CDR3 length: 11 amino acids. The germline CDR1 and CDR2 sequences are MNHNY and SVGAGI (reference sequence). Trimming shortened V by 8 bases and J by 8 bases, and 9 bases separated the two germline ends. The DNA for the CDR3 is TGTGCCAGCCACCTGGGAGGGGAGCTGTTTTTT. Translation: CASHLGGELFF.

The chain uses TRBV12-3 or TRBV12-4 and TRBJ2-2; no reliable D call. This CDR3 has 12 amino acids. Trimming cost V 7 bases and J 4 bases, with 7 bases left between them. The DNA of the CDR3 is TGTGCCAGCATGAGGTCCACCGGGGAGCTGTTTTTT. Translating it yields CASMRSTGELFF.

The chain employs TRBV7-2 and TRBJ2-7, with 7 bases matching TRBD1. The germline gives CDR1 SGHTA, CDR2 FQGNSA. The CDR3 runs 15 residues. The J segment lost 3 bases and the V segment lost 4 bases, leaving 9 bases of the junction unmatched. CDR3: CASSSTGTVNYEQYF. In DNA form, the CDR3 reads TGTGCCAGCAGCTCGACCGGGACAGTCAACTACGAGCAGTACTTC.

The chain has TRBV20-1 and TRBJ1-1; TRBD1 is a possible D gene (6 bases). V dropped 6 bases and J dropped 11 bases, with 22 bases sitting between them. The CDR3 is 13 residues long. Germline-derived CDR1 and CDR2 are DFQATT and SNEGSKA (reference sequence). The CDR3 loop is CSAKGQLTVAAFF. The CDR3 nucleotides are TGCAGTGCAAAGGGACAACTGACCGTTGCGGCTTTCTTT.

This clonotype was picked up a small number of times. The gene calls are TRBV7-2 and TRBJ2-3, with 9 bases fitting TRBD2. V lost 1 base and J lost 8; bases outside the gene matches: 1. Germline CDR1 is SGHTA and CDR2 is FQGNSA. This CDR3 contains 13 residues. The DNA for the CDR3 is TGTGCCAGCAGCTTAGAAGCGGGAGGTACGCAGTATTTT. Translation: CASSLEAGGTQYF. Together with reference TRBV7-2 and TRBJ2-3, the CDR3 gives the full variable domain: GAGVSQSPSNKVTEKGKDVELRCDPISGHTALYWYRQSLGQGLEFLIYFQGNSAPDKSGLPSDRFSAERTGGSVSTLTIQRTQQEDSAVYLCASSLEAGGTQYFGPGTRLTVL.

This clonotype was counted only a few times. V is TRBV7-2 and J is TRBJ2-6; TRBD1 aligns across 8 bases. Germline V gene sequence: CDR1 SGHTA, CDR2 FQGNSA. This CDR3 has 16 amino acids. J gave up 0 bases and V 8 bases, and 6 bases lay outside the gene matches. The CDR3, as DNA: TGTGCCAGCCGGACAGGGCTCGGCTCTGGGGCCAACGTCCTGACTTTC. It is translated as CASRTGLGSGANVLTF.

This chain uses TRBV28 with TRBJ1-2, with 10 bases matching TRBD1. Losses at the gene ends were 1 base for V and 8 bases for J; bases not matched to a gene: 4. The germline CDR1 and CDR2 sequences are MDHEN and SYDVKM. This CDR3 region has 14 residues. CDR3 sequence reads: CASSLFGQGGGYTF. The CDR3 DNA reads as TGTGCCAGCAGTTTATTCGGACAGGGGGGCGGCTACACCTTC.

In DNA form, the CDR3 reads TGCAGTGCTTTGTTTGACGGCTCCTACGAGCAGTACTTC. This translates into CSALFDGSYEQYF. This chain uses TRBV20-1 with TRBJ2-7; D is unresolved. The V end lost 5 bases, the J end lost 0 bases, and 11 bases lay between the germline ends. The length of the CDR3 is 13 residues. The germline CDR1 and CDR2 sequences are DFQATT and SNEGSKA (reference sequence).

This clonotype was seen a handful of times. This chain connects TRBV5-1 to TRBJ1-1; D is ambiguous. The V and J ends lost 4 bases and 6 bases respectively, with 16 bases between them. The CDR3 length is 14 residues. In germline, CDR1 is SGHRS, CDR2 YFSETQ. CDR3 in DNA: TGCGCCAGCAGCCTGGGCGGCCCTAGGGCTGAAGCTTTCTTT. Translating gives CASSLGGPRAEAFF.